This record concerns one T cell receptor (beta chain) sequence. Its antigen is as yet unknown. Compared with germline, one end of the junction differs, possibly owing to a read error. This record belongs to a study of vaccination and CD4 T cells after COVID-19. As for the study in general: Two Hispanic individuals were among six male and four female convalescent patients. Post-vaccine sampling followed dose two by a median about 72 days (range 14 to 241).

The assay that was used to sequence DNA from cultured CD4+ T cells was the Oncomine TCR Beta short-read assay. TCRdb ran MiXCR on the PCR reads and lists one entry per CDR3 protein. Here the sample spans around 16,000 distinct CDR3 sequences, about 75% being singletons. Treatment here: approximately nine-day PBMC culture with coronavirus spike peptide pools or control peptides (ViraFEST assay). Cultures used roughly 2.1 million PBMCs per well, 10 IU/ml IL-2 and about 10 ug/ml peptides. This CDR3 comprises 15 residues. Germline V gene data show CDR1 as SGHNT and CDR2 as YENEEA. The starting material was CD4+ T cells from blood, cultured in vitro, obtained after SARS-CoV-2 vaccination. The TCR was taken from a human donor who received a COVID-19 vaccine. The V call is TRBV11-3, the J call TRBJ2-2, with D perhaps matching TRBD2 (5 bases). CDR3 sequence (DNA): TGTGGCAGCAGCTTAGACGGAGGAAGCACCGGGGAGCTGTTTTTT. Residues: CGSSLDGGSTGELFF.